Sequencing of this T cell receptor (beta chain) was carried out in a study of blood T cell repertoires in COVID-19. On the study more broadly: Acute and convalescent COVID-19 samples came from the United States, Italy and Spain. PBMCs, B-cell-depleted T cells, or T cells provided the cDNA or gDNA that made up the material.

Trimming cost V 1 base and J 1 base, with 9 bases left between them. The CDR3 runs to 15 residues. The V gene's germline CDR1 is SGHVS and CDR2 FNYEAQ. Only one count was recorded for this clone. Authors' analysis steps: Estimation of nucleated cell counts was performed using reference gene primer amplification. The protocol was immunoSEQ multiplex PCR, while the TCRdb copy is restricted to in-frame clones and leaves out a portion. V and J calls and clone size are as listed in that table; D and trimming were resolved from the DNA. The profile shows fewer than 250,000 clones, roughly 79% of them singletons.

V is TRBV7-6 and J is TRBJ2-3; possibly TRBD2 for D (5 bases). Sequenced material: peripheral blood. This TCR was sampled from a woman older than 75 with acute or convalescent COVID-19. CDR3 sequence: CASSLGGQGTDTQYF. CDR3 DNA: TGTGCCAGCAGCTTAGGAGGGCAGGGCACAGATACGCAGTATTTT.